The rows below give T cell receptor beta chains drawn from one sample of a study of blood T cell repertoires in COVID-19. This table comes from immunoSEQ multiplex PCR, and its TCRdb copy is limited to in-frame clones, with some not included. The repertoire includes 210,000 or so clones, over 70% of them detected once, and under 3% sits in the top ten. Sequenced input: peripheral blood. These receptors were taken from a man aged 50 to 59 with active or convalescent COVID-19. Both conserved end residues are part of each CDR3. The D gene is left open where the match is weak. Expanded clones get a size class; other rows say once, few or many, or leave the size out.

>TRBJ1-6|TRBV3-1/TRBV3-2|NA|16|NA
CASSQDRSGQNSPLHF
TGTGCCAGCAGCCAAGATCGGTCCGGACAGAATTCACCCCTCCACTTT
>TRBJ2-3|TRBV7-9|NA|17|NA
CASSLDVSGSPTDTQYF
TGTGCCAGCAGCCTCGACGTGTCGGGGAGCCCCACAGATACGCAGTATTTT
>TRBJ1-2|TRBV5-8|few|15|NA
CASSLDQGLSGGYTF
TGTGCCAGCAGCTTGGACCAGGGATTATCGGGTGGCTACACCTTC
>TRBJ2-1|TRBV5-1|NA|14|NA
CASRRQTAYNEQFF
TGCGCCAGCAGGCGACAGACTGCCTACAATGAGCAGTTCTTC
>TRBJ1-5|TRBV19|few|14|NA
CASSIGRSNQPQHF
TGTGCCAGTAGTATAGGGCGGAGCAATCAGCCCCAGCATTTT
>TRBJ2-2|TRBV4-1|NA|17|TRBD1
CASSQFSGGRDTGELFF
TGCGCCAGCAGCCAATTTTCAGGGGGCCGGGACACCGGGGAGCTGTTTTTT
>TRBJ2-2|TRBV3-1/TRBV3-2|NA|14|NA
CASSQKPLTGELFF
TGTGCCAGCAGCCAAAAACCACTCACCGGGGAGCTGTTTTTT
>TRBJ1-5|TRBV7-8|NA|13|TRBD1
CASRRGGNQPQHF
TGTGCCAGCCGCAGGGGGGGCAATCAGCCCCAGCATTTT
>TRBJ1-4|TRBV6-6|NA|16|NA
CASSYSIGGRDEKLFF
TGTGCCAGCAGTTACTCGATAGGGGGGAGGGACGAAAAACTGTTTTTT
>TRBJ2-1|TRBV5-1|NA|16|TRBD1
CASSADRDYAYNEQFF
TGCGCCAGCAGCGCGGACAGGGATTATGCCTACAATGAGCAGTTCTTC